These 17 T cell receptor beta chains were all obtained from the same sample, sequenced in a study of T cells after yellow fever vaccination. TCRdb reprocessed the 5' RACE reads with MiXCR, giving one entry per CDR3 protein. The data hold 340,000 or so distinct CDR3 sequences, with approximately 12% observed a single time. The sequenced sample was CD4+ T cells sorted from PBMCs, obtained 15 days after the yellow fever booster vaccination. The receptors were sampled from a young man who received the YFV17D yellow fever vaccine.

The chain is built from TRBV27 and TRBJ1-4, with 7 bases aligning to TRBD1. Trimming took 5 bases from V and 7 from J; bases not matched to a gene: 7. The germline CDR1 and CDR2 sequences are MNHEY and SMNVEV (reference sequence). The CDR3 is 14 amino acids. CDR3 DNA sequence: TGTGCCAGCAGTGCACGACAGGGCGGTGAAAAACTGTTTTTT. It translates to CASSARQGGEKLFF.

This clonotype appeared many times. V and J are TRBV7-2 and TRBJ2-3, with unresolved D. Germline V gene sequence: CDR1 SGHTA, CDR2 FQGNSA. V gave up 2 bases and J gave up 2 bases, with 11 bases separating them. This CDR3 contains 15 residues. The CDR3 DNA reads TGTGCCAGCAGCTTACCCGGCGGATACACAGATACGCAGTATTTT. Its translation is CASSLPGGYTDTQYF.

The chain couples TRBV7-9 to TRBJ1-6; no reliable D call. The CDR3 runs 16 residues. CDR1 is SEHNR and CDR2 is FQNEAQ in the germline V gene (reference sequence). V lost 4 bases and J lost 4, with 14 bases in between. The CDR3 nucleotides are TGTGCCAGCAGCTCCTTCGGCGGGGTGTATAATTCACCCCTCCACTTT. Its translation is CASSSFGGVYNSPLHF.

There are a few counts of this clonotype. This sequence joins TRBV30 and TRBJ1-1; D uncertain. The V end was cut by 7 bases, the J end by 1 base, with 13 bases between. The CDR3 runs to 13 residues. In germline, CDR1 is GTSNPN, CDR2 SVGIG (reference sequence). CDR3 amino acids: CASHRNENTEAFF. For the CDR3, the DNA is TGTGCCTCGCACCGTAACGAGAACACTGAAGCTTTCTTT.

This chain joins TRBV20-1 and TRBJ2-5; D perhaps matches TRBD1 (6 bases). V was shortened by 3 bases and J by 4 bases, with 18 bases between the two germline ends. The CDR3 sequence is 15 residues long. Germline V lookup: CDR1 DFQATT, CDR2 SNEGSKA (reference sequence). The CDR3 DNA follows: TGCAGTGCTAGTGATCGACAGCTAGGGGGAGAGACCCAGTACTTC. Translation: CSASDRQLGGETQYF.

J is TRBJ2-3 and V is TRBV7-9; a possible D gene is TRBD2 (6 bases). The length of the CDR3 is 13 residues. Germline V gene data show CDR1 as SEHNR and CDR2 as FQNEAQ (reference sequence). The ends were cut back, 5 bases at V and 9 bases at J, with 15 bases in the middle. In DNA, the CDR3 is TGTGCCAGCAGCCCCGGAGGGGTCTACACGCAGTATTTT. Translated: CASSPGGVYTQYF.

There are a few counts of this clonotype. The gene calls are TRBV5-1 and TRBJ1-4; a weak D match, TRBD1 (5 bases). With 1 base removed from V and 7 bases from J, the gap between germline ends came to 14 bases. The CDR3 runs 15 residues. Germline CDR1 reads SGHRS; CDR2 reads YFSETQ. The CDR3 region is CASSLNGKQGEKLFF. CDR3 sequence (DNA): TGCGCCAGCAGCTTGAACGGGAAGCAGGGTGAAAAACTGTTTTTT.

This clonotype was recorded a few times. J is TRBJ1-1 and V is TRBV29-1; 9 nucleotides agree with TRBD1. This CDR3 is built from 12 residues. CDR1 is SQVTM and CDR2 is ANQGSEA in the germline V gene. V lost 4 bases, J lost 11 bases, and 8 bases stayed unmatched. CDR3 amino acids: CSVAEDRGLAFF. The CDR3 bases are TGCAGCGTTGCCGAGGACAGGGGATTGGCTTTCTTT. The variable domain in full, completed from reference TRBV29-1 and TRBJ1-1, reads SAVISQKPSRDICQRGTSLTIQCQVDSQVTMMFWYRQQPGQSLTLIATANQGSEATYESGFVIDKFPISRPNLTFSTLTVSNMSPEDSSIYLCSVAEDRGLAFFGQGTRLTVV.

The V and J genes are TRBV20-1 and TRBJ2-3; 9 nucleotides line up with TRBD2. Germline V lookup: CDR1 DFQATT, CDR2 SNEGSKA (reference sequence). Trimming cost V 5 bases and J 3 bases; bases outside gene matches: 6. The CDR3 covers 14 residues. The CDR3 sequence is CSAFRGGATDTQYF. The CDR3 nucleotides are TGCAGTGCTTTCCGCGGGGGGGCGACAGATACGCAGTATTTT.

The rearrangement uses TRBV7-6 and TRBJ2-5; D call uncertain. The CDR3 sequence is 14 residues long. The V and J ends lost 5 bases and 5 bases respectively, with 15 bases between them. The V gene's germline CDR1 is SGHVS and CDR2 FNYEAQ. The CDR3 coding sequence is TGTGCCAGCAGCAGAGACTTCCAAAGGGAGACCCAGTACTTC. Residues: CASSRDFQRETQYF.

This clonotype was seen only a few times. V is TRBV27 and J is TRBJ2-3; 7 nucleotides line up with TRBD1. Germline V gene lookup returns CDR1 MNHEY and CDR2 SMNVEV (reference sequence). The V gene end was trimmed by 6 bases and the J gene end by 1 base; junction bases not matched to a gene: 7. The CDR3 extends over 15 amino acids. The CDR3 spells CASSTLGQRTDTQYF. The CDR3 region has the DNA TGTGCCAGCAGCACCCTGGGACAGCGCACAGATACGCAGTATTTT.

This clonotype was recorded a few times. This chain connects TRBV5-6 to TRBJ1-4; TRBD1 aligns across 10 bases. Germline assignment: CDR1 SGHDT and CDR2 YYEEEE. The CDR3 is 16 amino acids. Germline trimming cut 4 bases from V and 4 bases from J; bases unmatched to any gene: 7. CDR3 bases: TGTGCCAGCAGCGGGGGACAGGGGAATGGTAATGAAAAACTGTTTTTT. It yields the protein CASSGGQGNGNEKLFF.

The chain employs TRBV6-2 or TRBV6-3 and TRBJ2-1; D possibly uses TRBD1 or TRBD2 (6 bases each). The length of the CDR3 is 18 residues. Germline CDR1 reads MNHEY; CDR2 reads SVGEGT. V dropped 4 bases and J dropped 2 bases, with 21 bases sitting between them. CDR3 sequence: CASSSGSGRRGAYNEQFF. CDR3 nucleotide sequence: TGTGCCAGCAGTTCGGGGAGTGGTAGGAGGGGGGCCTACAATGAGCAGTTCTTC.

The chain carries TRBV18 and TRBJ2-1, with TRBD1 matching over 9 bases. Trimming at V came to 2 bases and at J to 4 bases, leaving 9 bases not matched to a gene. Germline CDR1 KGHSH, CDR2 LQKENI. The CDR3 consists of 17 residues. The CDR3 region is CASSPGSRDRVYNEQFF. The CDR3, as DNA: TGTGCCAGCTCACCAGGTTCACGGGACAGGGTGTACAATGAGCAGTTCTTC.

The chain uses TRBV7-2 and TRBJ2-7; D tentatively fits TRBD1 or TRBD2 (5 bases each). V lost 5 bases and J lost 1, with 12 bases in between. The CDR3 sequence is 14 residues long. Germline CDR1 reads SGHTA; CDR2 reads FQGNSA. The DNA of the CDR3 is TGTGCCAGCAGCCTCTCCGGGGCTTCCTACGAGCAGTACGTC. It translates to CASSLSGASYEQYV.

The chain recombines TRBV19 with TRBJ2-3; 9 positions agree with TRBD2. Looked up from germline, CDR1 is LNHDA and CDR2 is SQIVND (reference sequence). CDR3 length equals 18 residues. The junction had 10 bases not matched to a gene; V was cut back by 3 bases and J by 0 bases. The CDR3 nucleotides are TGTGCCAGTAGTATTCGGGTAACTCTAGCGGGGAGCACAGATACGCAGTATTTT. Its protein product is CASSIRVTLAGSTDTQYF.

The sample holds a few counts of this clonotype. The V call is TRBV12-3 or TRBV12-4, the J call TRBJ2-7; unclear D gene. V was trimmed by 6 bases and J by 2 bases, leaving 11 bases between them. The CDR3 loop spans 13 amino acids. The CDR3 reads CASSRAYAYEQYF. CDR3 in DNA: TGTGCCAGCAGCCGCGCCTACGCCTACGAGCAGTACTTC.